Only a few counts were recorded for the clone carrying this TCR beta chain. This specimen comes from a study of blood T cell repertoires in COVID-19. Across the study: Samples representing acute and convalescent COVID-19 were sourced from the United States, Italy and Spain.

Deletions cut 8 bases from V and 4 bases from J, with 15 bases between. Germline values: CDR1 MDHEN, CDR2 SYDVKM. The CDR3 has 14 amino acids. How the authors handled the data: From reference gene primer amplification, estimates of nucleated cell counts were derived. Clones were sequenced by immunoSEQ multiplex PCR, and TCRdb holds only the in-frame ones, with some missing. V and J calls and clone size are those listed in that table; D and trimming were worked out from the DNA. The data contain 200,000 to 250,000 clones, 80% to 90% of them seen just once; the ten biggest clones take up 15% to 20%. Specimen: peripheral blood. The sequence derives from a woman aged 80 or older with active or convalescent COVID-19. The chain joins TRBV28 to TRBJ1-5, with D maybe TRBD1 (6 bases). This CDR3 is CASGITQGNQPQHF. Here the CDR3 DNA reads TGTGCCAGCGGAATTACACAGGGAAATCAGCCCCAGCATTTT. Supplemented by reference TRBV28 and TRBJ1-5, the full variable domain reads DVKVTQSSRYLVKRTGEKVFLECVQDMDHENMFWYRQDPGLGLRLIYFSYDVKMKEKGDIPEGYSVSREKKERFSLILESASTNQTSMYLCASGITQGNQPQHFGDGTRLSIL.